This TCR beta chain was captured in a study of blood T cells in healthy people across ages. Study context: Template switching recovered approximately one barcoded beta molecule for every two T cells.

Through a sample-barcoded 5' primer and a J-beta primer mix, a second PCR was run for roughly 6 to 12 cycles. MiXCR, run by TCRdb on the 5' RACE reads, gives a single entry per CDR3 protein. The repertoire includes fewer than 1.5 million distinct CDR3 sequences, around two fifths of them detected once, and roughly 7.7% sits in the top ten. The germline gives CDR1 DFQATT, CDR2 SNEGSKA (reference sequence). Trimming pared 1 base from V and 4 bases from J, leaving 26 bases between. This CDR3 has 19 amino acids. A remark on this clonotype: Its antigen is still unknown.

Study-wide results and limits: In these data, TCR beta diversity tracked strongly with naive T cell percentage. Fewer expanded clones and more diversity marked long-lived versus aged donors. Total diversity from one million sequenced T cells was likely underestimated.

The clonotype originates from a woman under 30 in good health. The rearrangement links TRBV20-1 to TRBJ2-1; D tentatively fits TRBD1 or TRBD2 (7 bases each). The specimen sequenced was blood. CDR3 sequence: CSARGDYVQGTYMYNEQFF. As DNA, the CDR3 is TGCAGTGCTAGAGGGGACTACGTACAGGGGACGTACATGTACAATGAGCAGTTCTTC.